This T cell receptor (beta chain) was sequenced during a study of post-analysis software for immune sequencing data. Overall study: The cohort encompassed relapsing-remitting, secondary progressive and progressive-relapsing multiple sclerosis disease courses. Whole-study results and caveats: Multiple sclerosis was associated with a significant reduction in normalized Chao1 diversity relative to controls. Five or six TRBV segments were more frequent in patients than controls; TRBV5-6, TRBV5-1 and TRBV20-1 belonged to this group.

This clonotype has a count of ten or more. Its antigen remains unidentified. This CDR3 has 15 residues. V was clipped by 5 bases and J by 6 bases; unmatched bases: 9. The germline gives CDR1 MNHEY, CDR2 SVGEGT. TCR beta libraries were prepared from cDNA with unique molecular identifiers. When 1 to 10 million T cells were used, they gave approximately 450,000 cDNA molecules. TCRdb called the PCR reads again in MiXCR, with one record for every CDR3 protein. The data show approximately 260,000 distinct CDR3 sequences, with about 38% seen just once and 4% to 6% held by the top ten. The specimen sequenced was blood. The receptor's source is a girl aged 5-17 years with multiple sclerosis. The gene calls are TRBV6-2 or TRBV6-3 and TRBJ2-1; TRBD2 matches 8 bases. This CDR3 is CASSPLAAAGNEQFF. The CDR3 DNA reads TGTGCCAGCAGTCCACTAGCGGCGGCCGGCAATGAGCAGTTCTTC.